This note documents a single T cell receptor (beta chain) sequence. The CDR3 length is 15 residues. The junction had 2 bases not matched to a gene; V was cut back by 3 bases and J by 1 base. Germline values: CDR1 KGHDR, CDR2 SFDVKD. This record belongs to a study of regulatory T cells in long-lasting Graves disease. Arm-PCR of CDR3 regions with iRepertoire HTBI primers generated TCR beta libraries. TCRdb re-derived calls from the multiplex PCR reads in MiXCR, one entry per CDR3 protein. The sample shows about 610,000 distinct CDR3 sequences, 15% to 20% of them seen only once. Time point here: newly diagnosed GD, antithyroid drugs for less than 3 months. From PBMCs, RNA was extracted and then used to make the TCR library. These same records also appear under a second study, on T cells in Graves' hyperthyroidism and ophthalmopathy. That source notes: Most thyroid clonotypes expanded above 0.001 appeared in blood too. Ophthalmopathy and stable hyperthyroidism were separated by a 13 V-J model.

The chain has TRBV24-1 and TRBJ2-7; 10 positions match TRBD1. The TCR comes from a man between 18 and 35 years old with Graves disease. The material sequenced was peripheral blood mononuclear cells (PBMCs), taken at new diagnosis, from a patient treated with antithyroid drugs. The chain's CDR3 is CATSDPGQGSYEQYF. For the CDR3, the DNA is TGTGCCACCAGTGATCCGGGACAGGGGTCCTACGAGCAGTACTTC.